This TCR beta chain was recovered during a study of low-dose radiotherapy and immunotherapy resistance in tumors. Study-level background: Treatment of Cohort 1 consisted of 0.5 Gy per fraction every 2 weeks, adding up to 6.5 Gy. With TRAV- and TRBV-specific primers, first-strand cDNA was made, covering the alpha and beta chains. Each two-week cycle included intravenous cyclophosphamide 200 mg/m2, given one day before radiation and immunotherapy.

For amplifying TCRs, the PCR ran for 15 to 20 cycles with Phusion, which was used together with a constant-region primer and the adapter on the V primers. A single record per CDR3 protein comes from TCRdb applying MiXCR to the reads. This table has about 50,000 distinct CDR3 sequences, 12% appearing once. Time point given: before trial treatment. Administered to the donors were nivolumab, ipilimumab, aspirin, low-dose cyclophosphamide and low-dose radiotherapy. Germline V lookup: CDR1 MGHRA, CDR2 YSYEKL. There are 15 residues in the CDR3. V shed 4 bases and J shed 8 bases, with 15 bases lying between them. This clonotype has ten or more counts.

This sequence originates from a female donor with ovarian cancer. Material: PBMCs, obtained before treatment. This chain connects TRBV4-1 to TRBJ1-6; D is unclear. CDR3 DNA: TGCGCCAGCAGCCTTCCAGGCCGCGTGGATTCACCCCTCCACTTT. Translation: CASSLPGRVDSPLHF.